This T cell receptor (beta chain) was captured by sequencing in a study of blood T cell repertoires in COVID-19. In the study overall: Sources were T cells, B-cell-depleted T cells, or PBMCs; the material itself was cDNA or gDNA.

This clone came up once. Germline CDR1 reads SGHAT; CDR2 reads FQNNGV. The CDR3 sequence is 14 residues long. Trimming stripped 1 base from V and 4 bases from J, with 10 bases between. Only in-frame clones appear in the TCRdb table, and some are missing; sequencing was by immunoSEQ multiplex PCR. The sample has roughly 150,000 clones; roughly 89% are singletons. Sequenced input: PBMCs or T cells enriched from blood (not recorded which). The chain joins TRBV11-2 to TRBJ1-2; maybe TRBD1 (6 bases). The sequence was obtained from a man aged 45-65 years who had recovered from COVID-19. Here the CDR3 reads CASSLGTGIYGYTF. CDR3 nucleotide sequence: TGTGCCAGCAGCTTAGGAACAGGGATCTATGGCTACACCTTC.